Listed below are T cell receptor beta chains from one sample, sequenced in a study of cytomegalovirus exposure and HLA in healthy donors. Clones were sequenced by immunoSEQ multiplex PCR, and TCRdb holds only the in-frame ones, with some missing. The sample includes a few hundred thousand clones, 80% to 90% seen only once; the top ten take about 2%. Sequences were obtained from PBMCs. The receptors were sampled from a woman under 30 in good health and CMV-seronegative. The CDR3 runs from the conserved cysteine through the conserved F or W. D genes are given only for firm matches. Not every row has a clone size; where given, it reads once, few, many or a size class.

>TRBJ2-7|.|.|TRBV18
CASSTTASYEQYF
TGTGCCAGCTCTACGACAGCCTCCTACGAGCAGTACTTC
>TRBJ1-2|.|.|TRBV21-1
CASSKGGREVNYGYTF
TGTGCCAGCAGCAAAGGGGGCAGGGAGGTAAACTATGGCTACACCTTC
>TRBJ2-5|TRBD1|.|TRBV5-1
CASSPGQVPQETQYF
TGCGCCAGCAGCCCTGGACAGGTCCCCCAAGAGACCCAGTACTTC
>TRBJ2-5|TRBD2|.|TRBV28
CASSLRGGLETQYF
TGTGCCAGCAGTTTACGGGGGGGCCTCGAGACCCAGTACTTC
>TRBJ2-7|.|.|TRBV7-9
CSSSSGGGSSYEQYF
TGTTCCAGCAGCTCCGGGGGCGGGAGCTCCTACGAGCAGTACTTC
>TRBJ2-7|TRBD1|few|TRBV4-1
CASSQSGTGAYEQYF
TGCGCCAGCAGCCAATCTGGGACAGGGGCCTACGAGCAGTACTTC
>TRBJ2-5|TRBD1|.|TRBV6-5
CASSPGQGPGAQYF
TGTGCCAGCAGTCCAGGACAGGGCCCAGGAGCCCAGTACTTC
>TRBJ2-3|.|.|TRBV7-2
CASSSGLGADTQYF
TGTGCCAGCAGCTCCGGGTTAGGAGCAGATACGCAGTATTTT
>TRBJ2-5|.|.|TRBV12-5
CASGFRVLEQYF
TGTGCTAGTGGTTTTAGAGTGTTGGAGCAGTACTTC
>TRBJ2-5|TRBD1|.|TRBV12-5
CASGSGGSGLETQYF
TGTGCTAGTGGTTCAGGGGGCTCAGGTTTAGAGACCCAGTACTTC
>TRBJ2-3|.|.|TRBV6-6
CASTRGETGSDTQYF
TGTGCCAGCACTCGCGGAGAAACAGGGTCAGATACGCAGTATTTT
>TRBJ2-3|.|.|TRBV30
CALRADTQYF
TGTGCCTTACGAGCAGATACGCAGTATTTT
>TRBJ1-2|.|.|TRBV12-5
CASGFAGSWVSDNYGYTF
TGTGCTAGTGGGTTCGCCGGGTCCTGGGTCTCAGATAACTATGGCTACACCTTC
>TRBJ2-1|TRBD2|once|TRBV7-9
CASSPGVAGYNEQFF
TGTGCCAGCAGCCCAGGGGTAGCGGGGTATAATGAGCAGTTCTTC
>TRBJ2-2|.|.|TRBV2
CASSVTQGRTGELFF
TGTGCCAGCAGTGTAACGCAGGGTCGCACCGGGGAGCTGTTTTTT
>TRBJ1-5|.|.|TRBV19
CASSIGTVYSNQPQHF
TGTGCCAGTAGTATAGGAACAGTATATAGCAATCAGCCCCAGCATTTT
>TRBJ2-3|.|.|TRBV5-1
CASSPGLITDTQYF
TGCGCCAGCAGTCCTGGACTGATCACAGATACGCAGTATTTT
>TRBJ1-2|.|.|TRBV6-5
CASSNQDPYGYTF
TGTGCCAGCAGTAACCAGGATCCCTATGGCTACACCTTC
>TRBJ1-2|TRBD1|.|TRBV30
CAWSVSIGQGGYGYTF
TGTGCCTGGAGTGTGTCAATCGGACAGGGCGGATATGGCTACACCTTC
>TRBJ1-4|.|once|TRBV6-5
CASSSGLKLFF
TGTGCCAGCAGTTCAGGGTTGAAACTGTTTTTT
>TRBJ2-1|.|few|TRBV5-6
CASRFDTGFHEQFF
TGTGCCAGCAGATTTGACACAGGGTTCCATGAGCAGTTCTTC
>TRBJ2-7|TRBD1|.|TRBV7-8
CASSSPGQANSYEQYF
TGTGCCAGCAGTTCCCCCGGACAGGCTAACTCCTACGAGCAGTACTTC
>TRBJ1-6|.|.|TRBV9
CASSTDSLSSYNSPLHF
TGTGCCAGCAGCACCGACAGCTTGAGCTCCTATAATTCACCCCTCCACTTT
>TRBJ1-2|.|.|TRBV27
CASSSVRTRENYGYTF
TGTGCCAGCAGTTCCGTTCGAACCCGGGAGAACTATGGCTACACCTTC
>TRBJ2-3|.|once|TRBV6-1
CASSEATGRGSTDTQYF
TGTGCCAGCAGTGAAGCAACAGGGAGGGGAAGCACAGATACGCAGTATTTT
>TRBJ1-1|.|.|TRBV19
CASTGGYREGTEAFF
TGTGCCAGTACAGGTGGGTACAGGGAAGGCACTGAAGCTTTCTTT
>TRBJ1-2|.|.|TRBV5-5
CASSLTESRGYTF
TGTGCCAGCAGCCTAACAGAATCGCGTGGCTACACCTTC
>TRBJ2-3|TRBD1|.|TRBV7-3
CASSTRTGESDTQYF
TGTGCCAGCAGCACTCGGACAGGGGAATCAGATACGCAGTATTTT
>TRBJ2-7|.|.|TRBV5-5
CASSPGDYEQYF
TGTGCCAGCAGCCCAGGGGACTACGAGCAGTACTTC
>TRBJ1-5|.|.|TRBV28
CASSPVGGDSNQPQHF
TGTGCCAGCAGCCCGGTAGGAGGGGATAGCAATCAGCCCCAGCATTTT
>TRBJ2-2|TRBD2|.|TRBV2
CASSSISGGALTGELFF
TGTGCCAGCAGTAGCATTAGCGGGGGGGCCCTTACCGGGGAGCTGTTTTTT
>TRBJ2-7|TRBD2|.|TRBV9
CASSVVAGGNYEQYF
TGTGCCAGCAGCGTAGTGGCGGGGGGAAACTACGAGCAGTACTTC
>TRBJ2-3|TRBD2|.|TRBV5-4
CASSLPAVRGATDTQYF
TGTGCCAGCAGCCTCCCGGCGGTGCGGGGGGCCACAGATACGCAGTATTTT
>TRBJ2-3|.|.|TRBV13
CASSSAPDSYTQYF
TGTGCCAGCAGCTCCGCCCCCGACTCCTATACGCAGTATTTT
>TRBJ1-2|.|.|TRBV18
CASSPERGGQYGYTF
TGTGCCAGCTCACCGGAGAGGGGGGGCCAGTATGGCTACACCTTC
>TRBJ1-1|.|few|TRBV6-6
CASRQGNTEAFF
TGTGCCAGCAGACAGGGGAACACTGAAGCTTTCTTT
>TRBJ2-3|TRBD2|once|TRBV30
CAWTSGGGSTDTQYF
TGTGCCTGGACTAGCGGGGGCGGGAGCACAGATACGCAGTATTTT
>TRBJ2-7|TRBD1|.|TRBV7-9
CSSSPYLGTGDYEQYF
TGTTCCAGCAGCCCCTATCTAGGGACAGGGGACTACGAGCAGTACTTC
>TRBJ1-2|.|.|TRBV6-5
CASRQGLGYTF
TGTGCCAGCCGGCAGGGGCTTGGCTACACCTTC
>TRBJ1-6|.|once|TRBV7-9
CASSPQGVSYNSPLHF
TGTGCCAGCAGCCCCCAGGGTGTCTCCTATAATTCACCCCTCCACTTT
>TRBJ2-3|TRBD2|.|TRBV9
CASSVQRGGVDTQYF
TGTGCCAGCAGCGTCCAGCGGGGGGGCGTAGATACGCAGTATTTT
>TRBJ2-1|TRBD1|.|TRBV4-1
CASSQGTGEQFF
TGCGCCAGCAGCCAAGGGACAGGGGAGCAGTTCTTC
>TRBJ1-5|.|few|TRBV11-2
CASSLVGTNQPQHF
TGTGCCAGCAGCTTGGTTGGGACTAATCAGCCCCAGCATTTT
>TRBJ1-4|.|.|TRBV30
CAWEQRGNEKLFF
TGTGCCTGGGAACAGAGGGGGAATGAAAAACTGTTTTTT
>TRBJ2-5|.|.|TRBV10-3
CAIGPGQETQYF
TGTGCCATCGGGCCAGGGCAAGAGACCCAGTACTTC
>TRBJ1-1|TRBD1|.|TRBV6-1
CASSERGTGGPEAFF
TGTGCCAGCAGTGAAAGGGGGACAGGGGGGCCTGAAGCTTTCTTT
>TRBJ1-2|.|.|TRBV15
CATRAGGGYGYTF
TGTGCCACCAGGGCGGGTGGAGGCTATGGCTACACCTTC
>TRBJ1-5|.|once|TRBV18
CASSPDRQNQPQHF
TGTGCCAGCTCACCGGACAGACAAAATCAGCCCCAGCATTTT
>TRBJ2-3|TRBD2|.|TRBV11-1
CASSPSGGEDTQYF
TGTGCCAGCAGCCCTAGCGGGGGGGAGGATACGCAGTATTTT
>TRBJ1-1|.|.|TRBV29-1
CSADMQGRAFF
TGCAGCGCCGATATGCAGGGTCGGGCTTTCTTT
>TRBJ2-7|TRBD2|.|TRBV2
CASSEDGTSIYEQYF
TGTGCCAGCAGTGAAGACGGGACTAGCATCTACGAGCAGTACTTC
>TRBJ2-1|TRBD2|.|TRBV7-3
CASSPGGSYNEQFF
TGTGCCAGCAGCCCCGGGGGGTCCTACAATGAGCAGTTCTTC
>TRBJ1-2|TRBD1|once|TRBV27
CASSLNRGYGYTF
TGTGCCAGCAGTTTAAACAGGGGCTATGGCTACACCTTC